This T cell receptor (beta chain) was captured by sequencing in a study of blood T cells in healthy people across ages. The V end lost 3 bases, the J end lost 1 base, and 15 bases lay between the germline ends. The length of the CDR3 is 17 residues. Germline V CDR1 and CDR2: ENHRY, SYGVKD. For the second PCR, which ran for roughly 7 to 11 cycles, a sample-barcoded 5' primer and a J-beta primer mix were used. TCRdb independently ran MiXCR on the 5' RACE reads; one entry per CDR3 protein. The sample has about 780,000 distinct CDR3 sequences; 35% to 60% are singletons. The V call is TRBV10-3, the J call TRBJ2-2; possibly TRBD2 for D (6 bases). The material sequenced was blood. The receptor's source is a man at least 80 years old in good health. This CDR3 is CAISDPTLRGNTGELFF. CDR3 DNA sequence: TGTGCCATCAGTGACCCGACTTTGCGGGGGAACACCGGGGAGCTGTTTTTT.